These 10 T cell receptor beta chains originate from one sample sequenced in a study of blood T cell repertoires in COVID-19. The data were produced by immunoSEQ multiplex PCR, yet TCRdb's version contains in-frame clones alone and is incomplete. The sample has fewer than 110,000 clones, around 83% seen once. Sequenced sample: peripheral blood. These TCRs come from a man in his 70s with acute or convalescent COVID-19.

The chain's CDR3 is CASSFDTSYEQYF. The CDR3, as DNA: TGTGCCAGCAGCTTCGACACGTCCTACGAGCAGTACTTC. This sequence joins TRBV7-2 and TRBJ2-7; D is undetermined. Germline V gives CDR1 SGHTA, CDR2 FQGNSA. The CDR3 is 13 residues long. V was shortened by 3 bases and J by 1 base, with 7 bases between the two germline ends.

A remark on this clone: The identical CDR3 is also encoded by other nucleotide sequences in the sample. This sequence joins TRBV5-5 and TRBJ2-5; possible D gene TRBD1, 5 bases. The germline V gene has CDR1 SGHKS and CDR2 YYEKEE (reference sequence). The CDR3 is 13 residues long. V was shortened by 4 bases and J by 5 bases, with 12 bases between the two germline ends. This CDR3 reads CASSLAGRETQYF. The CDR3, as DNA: TGTGCCAGCAGCCTGGCAGGGCGGGAGACCCAGTACTTC.

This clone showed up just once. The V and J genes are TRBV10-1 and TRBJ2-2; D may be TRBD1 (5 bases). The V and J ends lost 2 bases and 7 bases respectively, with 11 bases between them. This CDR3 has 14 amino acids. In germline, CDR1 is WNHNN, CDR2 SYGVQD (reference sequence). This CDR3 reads CASSENLQVGELFF. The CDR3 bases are TGCGCCAGCAGTGAGAACTTACAGGTCGGGGAGCTGTTTTTT.

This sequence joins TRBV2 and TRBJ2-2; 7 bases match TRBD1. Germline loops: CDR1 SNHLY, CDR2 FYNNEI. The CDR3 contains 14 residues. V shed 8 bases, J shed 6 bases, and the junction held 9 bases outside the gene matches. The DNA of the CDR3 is TGTGCCAGCCGCCCTGATACAGGGGCCGGGGAGCTGTTTTTT. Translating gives CASRPDTGAGELFF.

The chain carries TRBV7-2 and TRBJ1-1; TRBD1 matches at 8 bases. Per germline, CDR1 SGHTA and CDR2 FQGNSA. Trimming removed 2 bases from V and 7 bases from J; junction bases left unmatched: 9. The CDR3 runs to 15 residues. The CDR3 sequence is CASSLQIGQGYEAFF. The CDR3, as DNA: TGTGCCAGCAGCTTACAAATTGGACAGGGCTATGAAGCTTTCTTT.

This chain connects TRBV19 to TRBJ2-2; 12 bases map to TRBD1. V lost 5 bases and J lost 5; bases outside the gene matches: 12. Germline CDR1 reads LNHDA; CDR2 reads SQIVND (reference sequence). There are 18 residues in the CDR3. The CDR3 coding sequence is TGTGCCAGTAGTCCTCAGGGACAGGGGGCGCTCCGAACCGGGGAGCTGTTTTTT. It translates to CASSPQGQGALRTGELFF.

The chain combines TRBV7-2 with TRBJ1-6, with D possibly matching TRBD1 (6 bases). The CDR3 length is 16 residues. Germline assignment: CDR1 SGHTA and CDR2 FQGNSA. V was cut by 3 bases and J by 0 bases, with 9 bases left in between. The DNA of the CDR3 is TGTGCCAGCAGCTTGAGGGGGGGCTCCTATAATTCACCCCTCCACTTT. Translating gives CASSLRGGSYNSPLHF.

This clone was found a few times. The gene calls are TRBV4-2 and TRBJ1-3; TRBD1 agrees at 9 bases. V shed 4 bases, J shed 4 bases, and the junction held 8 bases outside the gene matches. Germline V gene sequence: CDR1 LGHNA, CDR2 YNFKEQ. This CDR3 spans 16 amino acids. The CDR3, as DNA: TGTGCCAGCAGCCCCCGGACAGGGGTGGGAGGAAACACCATATATTTT. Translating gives CASSPRTGVGGNTIYF.

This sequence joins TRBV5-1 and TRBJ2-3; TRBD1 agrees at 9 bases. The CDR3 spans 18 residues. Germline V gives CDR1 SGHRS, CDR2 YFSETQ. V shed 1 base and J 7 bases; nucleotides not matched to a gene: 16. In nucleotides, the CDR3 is TGCGCCAGCAGCTTGCGAGCAACCTCGGGACAGGGCATACATACGCAGTATTTT. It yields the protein CASSLRATSGQGIHTQYF.

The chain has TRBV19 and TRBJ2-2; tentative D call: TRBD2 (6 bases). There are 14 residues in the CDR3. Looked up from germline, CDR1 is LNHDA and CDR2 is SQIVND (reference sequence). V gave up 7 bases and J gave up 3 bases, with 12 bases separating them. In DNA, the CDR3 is TGTGCCAGTAAATGGGAGGTACACACCGGGGAGCTGTTTTTT. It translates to CASKWEVHTGELFF.